Listed below are T cell receptor beta chains from one sample, sequenced in a study of blood T cell repertoires in COVID-19. The data were produced by immunoSEQ multiplex PCR, yet TCRdb's version contains in-frame clones alone and is incomplete. The repertoire holds about 110,000 clones, with approximately 87% as singletons. The sequenced sample was peripheral blood. These receptors all stem from a woman aged 45-65 years with acute or convalescent COVID-19. Each CDR3 is given with its conserved first and last residue. The D gene is left open where the match is weak. Not every row has a clone size; where given, it reads once, few, many or a size class.

>-|TRBJ2-1|TRBD2|TRBV11-2
TGTGCCAGCAGCCCGGGGCTAGCGGGGGGGTCTTACAATGAGCAGTTCTTC
CASSPGLAGGSYNEQFF
>-|TRBJ1-6|-|TRBV9
TGTGCCAGCAGCGGGCAGGGGACCCTAAATTCACCCCTCCACTTT
CASSGQGTLNSPLHF
>few|TRBJ1-2|-|TRBV5-1
TGCGCCAGCAGCTTGGATGGCTTCACGGGGGGTGAGGATGGCTACACCTTC
CASSLDGFTGGEDGYTF
>-|TRBJ1-1|TRBD1|TRBV3-1/TRBV3-2
TGTGCCAGCAGCCGACAGGGACCCACTGAAGCTTTCTTT
CASSRQGPTEAFF
>-|TRBJ2-7|TRBD1|TRBV24-1
TGTGCCACCAGTGATACCGGGACAGGGAGCTCCTACGAGCAGTACTTC
CATSDTGTGSSYEQYF
>-|TRBJ1-2|TRBD1|TRBV29-1
TGCAGCGTTAAGGGAGAACCGGGACAGGGAATTGGCTACACCTTC
CSVKGEPGQGIGYTF
>-|TRBJ1-3|-|TRBV19
TGTGCCAGTAGCGGGTGGTTAGGAAACACCATATATTTT
CASSGWLGNTIYF
>-|TRBJ1-6|-|TRBV7-2
TGTGCCAGCAGTGACAGACGGAATTCACCCCTCCACTTT
CASSDRRNSPLHF
>-|TRBJ1-1|-|TRBV5-1
TGCGCCAGCAGCTTGGAGGCAGGGCAGGGGGCTTTCTTT
CASSLEAGQGAFF
>-|TRBJ1-6|TRBD1|TRBV2
TGTGCCAGCAGTGAAAGACAGGGCTATTCACCCCTCCACTTT
CASSERQGYSPLHF
>-|TRBJ1-4|TRBD1|TRBV6-1
TGTGCCAGCAGTGAATGGCTGGGACAGGGCGGTGAAAAACTGTTTTTT
CASSEWLGQGGEKLFF
>-|TRBJ1-2|TRBD1|TRBV6-5
TGTGCCAGCAGATTAGGACAGGCTAACTATGGCTACACCTTC
CASRLGQANYGYTF
>-|TRBJ1-6|-|TRBV5-1
TGCGCCAGCAGCCTCTCCCCCGACAGGAATTCACCCCTCCACTTT
CASSLSPDRNSPLHF
>-|TRBJ1-6|-|TRBV7-2
TGTGCCAGCAGCCTCGCGAGCAGGGTTAATTCACCCCTCCACTTT
CASSLASRVNSPLHF